These T cell receptor beta chains were read from a single sample in a study of blood T cell repertoires in COVID-19. TCRdb keeps only in-frame clones here, not all; method: immunoSEQ multiplex PCR. Altogether 250,000 to 300,000 clones are present, 80% to 90% being singletons, with the ten largest covering approximately 11%. Sequenced sample: peripheral blood. These receptors were obtained from a woman aged 70-85 years with acute or convalescent COVID-19. CDR3s include the opening cysteine and the closing phenylalanine or tryptophan. The D gene is left open where the match is weak. Clone sizes are given selectively: once, few, many, or a class where the clone is expanded.

15	TRBV27	TRBJ2-1	NA	NA	TGTGCCAGCAGTTTAGGGTCCTCAGGACTCAATGAGCAGTTCTTC	CASSLGSSGLNEQFF
15	TRBV7-3	TRBJ2-3	TRBD2	NA	TGTGCCAGCAGCTTAATGCGGGGGGGCACAGATACGCAGTATTTT	CASSLMRGGTDTQYF
13	TRBV10-3	TRBJ2-5	TRBD2	NA	TGTGCCATCAGAGCGGGGTCAGAAGAGACCCAGTACTTC	CAIRAGSEETQYF
14	TRBV10-3	TRBJ1-2	NA	NA	TGTGCCATCAGTACGACAGCCCCCCTCTATGGCTACACCTTC	CAISTTAPLYGYTF
16	TRBV7-9	TRBJ1-1	TRBD1	NA	TGTGCCAGCAGCGCCGGGACAGGTGGTATGAACACTGAAGCTTTCTTT	CASSAGTGGMNTEAFF
12	TRBV28	TRBJ1-5	NA	NA	TGTGCCAGCAGTTTCGGGGGTCAGCCCCAGCATTTT	CASSFGGQPQHF
12	TRBV12-3/TRBV12-4	TRBJ1-4	NA	NA	TGTGCCAGCAGTTTCCAGGGTGAAAAACTGTTTTTT	CASSFQGEKLFF
15	TRBV7-8	TRBJ1-1	NA	few	TGTGCCAGCAGCCTCGCGAGCCGGGCCTCGGGAGGAGCTTTCTTT	CASSLASRASGGAFF
17	TRBV5-5	TRBJ1-5	NA	NA	TGTGCCAGCAGCACGGAGTACCGTCCCTCCGGGTATCAGCCCCAGCATTTT	CASSTEYRPSGYQPQHF
13	TRBV6-5	TRBJ1-1	TRBD1	NA	TGTGCCAGCAGAAACAGGGGTGGGACTGAAGCTTTCTTT	CASRNRGGTEAFF
13	TRBV5-1	TRBJ1-1	NA	NA	TGCGCCAGCAGCTTGGCTAGCGGGGTCGAAGCTTTCTTT	CASSLASGVEAFF
13	TRBV10-1	TRBJ1-2	NA	NA	TGCGCCAGCAGTGATAATTCCGGGGGTGGCTACACCTTC	CASSDNSGGGYTF
12	TRBV30	TRBJ1-2	NA	NA	TGTGCCTGGAGTGTACGTTCTGCGGGCTACACCTTC	CAWSVRSAGYTF
13	TRBV5-1	TRBJ1-1	NA	NA	TGCGCCAGCAGCTTATGGGGAGACACTGAAGCTTTCTTT	CASSLWGDTEAFF
13	TRBV19	TRBJ1-1	TRBD1	few	TGTGCTTCGGCGGGACAGTCGAACACTGAAGCTTTCTTT	CASAGQSNTEAFF
14	TRBV15	TRBJ2-5	TRBD1	NA	TGTGCCACCAGCAGATTGGGACAGAAAGAGACCCAGTACTTC	CATSRLGQKETQYF
14	TRBV2	TRBJ2-2	NA	NA	TGTGCCAGCAGGGGAGCGAGGAACACCGGGGAGCTGTTTTTT	CASRGARNTGELFF
14	TRBV2	TRBJ2-2	NA	once	TGTGCCAGCAGTCCTCGACTGGCCACCGGGGAGCTGTTTTTT	CASSPRLATGELFF
15	TRBV10-3	TRBJ2-6	NA	NA	TGTGCCATCAGTGAGTCGTCCACAGGGGCCAACGTCCTGACTTTC	CAISESSTGANVLTF
15	TRBV5-8	TRBJ2-2	NA	NA	TGTGCCAGCAGCCCCACCCAGGGGTACACCGGGGAGCTGTTTTTT	CASSPTQGYTGELFF
16	TRBV19	TRBJ1-6	NA	NA	TGTGCCAGTAGTATTGCGGACAGCTCCTATAATTCACCCCTCCACTTT	CASSIADSSYNSPLHF
12	TRBV12-3/TRBV12-4	TRBJ2-5	NA	NA	TGTGCCAGCAGTCTCTTACTAGAGACCCAGTACTTC	CASSLLLETQYF
15	TRBV7-3	TRBJ1-6	NA	NA	TGTGCCAGCAGCTTATCAGGGCAAGGAAATTCACCCCTCCACTTT	CASSLSGQGNSPLHF
15	TRBV7-3	TRBJ1-2	TRBD1	NA	TGTGCCAGCAGCCTGACAGGGGGCCTGGGCTATGGCTACACCTTC	CASSLTGGLGYGYTF
15	TRBV19	TRBJ2-7	TRBD1	NA	TGTGCCAGTACTCCATCCGGACAGGTATCCTACGAGCAGTACTTC	CASTPSGQVSYEQYF
18	TRBV10-3	TRBJ2-7	TRBD2	NA	TGTGCCATCAGTTCTCGCGGACTAGCGGGCTCCCGCGGGTACGAGCAGTACTTC	CAISSRGLAGSRGYEQYF
15	TRBV5-1	TRBJ2-7	TRBD1	NA	TGCGCCAGCAGCGGAGGACAGGGAGGAGTCTACGAGCAGTACTTC	CASSGGQGGVYEQYF
14	TRBV30	TRBJ1-5	NA	few	TGTGCCTGGAGTCCCCTTACAGTTAATCAGCCCCAGCATTTT	CAWSPLTVNQPQHF
14	TRBV6-5	TRBJ2-3	TRBD2	NA	TGTGCCAGCGTGCCGGGGGGGAGCACAGATACGCAGTATTTT	CASVPGGSTDTQYF
13	TRBV30	TRBJ1-1	NA	NA	TGTGCCGGAGACTGGTCCGTGAACACTGAAGCTTTCTTT	CAGDWSVNTEAFF
14	TRBV18	TRBJ2-3	NA	NA	TGTGCCAGCTCACTTTCGGTCCGGCGGGATACGCAGTATTTT	CASSLSVRRDTQYF
13	TRBV5-1	TRBJ2-7	TRBD1	once	TGCGCCAGCAGCAGGGACAGCCGGCGCGAGCAGTACTTC	CASSRDSRREQYF
15	TRBV6-5	TRBJ1-2	NA	NA	TGTGCCAGCTTGACAGGCCAAGGCTCATCCTATGGCTACACCTTC	CASLTGQGSSYGYTF
16	TRBV19	TRBJ1-6	TRBD1	NA	TGTGCCAGTAGTATTATCGGGACAGGGGGTAATTCACCCCTCCACTTT	CASSIIGTGGNSPLHF
15	TRBV11-2	TRBJ2-6	NA	NA	TGTGCCAGCAGCTTAGTGGGCACCGGGGCCAACGTCCTGACTTTC	CASSLVGTGANVLTF
14	TRBV21-1	TRBJ2-1	NA	NA	TGTGCCAGCATAAGTGAGGGGGGGGATTATGAGCAGTTCTTC	CASISEGGDYEQFF
15	TRBV4-2	TRBJ1-2	NA	NA	TGTGCCAGCAGCCATTCGGCAGGCCTGAACTATGGCTACACCTTC	CASSHSAGLNYGYTF
14	TRBV2	TRBJ2-1	TRBD1	NA	TGTGCCAGCTCAGGACAGGGGGCAAGGAATGAGCAGTTCTTC	CASSGQGARNEQFF
15	TRBV4-2	TRBJ1-3	TRBD1	NA	TGTGCCAGCAGCCAAGGGACAGGGACAGGAAACACCATATATTTT	CASSQGTGTGNTIYF
16	TRBV5-5	TRBJ2-5	TRBD2	NA	TGTGCCAGCAGCTTGGTAGCGGGGGTCGTGGAAGAGACCCAGTACTTC	CASSLVAGVVEETQYF
18	TRBV5-6	TRBJ1-3	TRBD1	NA	TGTGCCAGCAGCCGCACAGGACAGGGGGCTTCAGGTGGAAACACCATATATTTT	CASSRTGQGASGGNTIYF
13	TRBV12-3/TRBV12-4	TRBJ2-1	NA	NA	TGTGCCAGCAGTTTAGGGGGGGTTAATGAGCAGTTCTTC	CASSLGGVNEQFF
15	TRBV11-2	TRBJ1-1	TRBD1	NA	TGTGCCAGCAGCGGACAGGGGGCGCAGGACACTGAAGCTTTCTTT	CASSGQGAQDTEAFF
15	TRBV6-6	TRBJ2-7	NA	once	TGTGCCAGCAGTTCCCCTAGGGCAGGGCGTGGGGAGCAGTACTTC	CASSSPRAGRGEQYF
15	TRBV2	TRBJ1-4	NA	NA	TGTGCCAGCATCGGTGGGGGGGCGGTTAATGAAAAACTGTTTTTT	CASIGGGAVNEKLFF